This T cell receptor (beta chain) was sequenced in a study of blood T cell repertoires in COVID-19. Study-wide background: COVID-19 samples from acute and convalescent phases originated in the United States, Italy and Spain. Sources were T cells, B-cell-depleted T cells, or PBMCs; the material itself was cDNA or gDNA.

Enrolled during active infection, Seattle patients were then followed longitudinally. As processed by the authors: Quantification of nucleated cells was approximated via reference gene primer amplification. The table came from immunoSEQ multiplex PCR; TCRdb's copy has only in-frame clones and leaves some out. That table supplies the V and J calls and clone size; D and trimming were determined from the DNA. The sample lists 180,000 or so clones, roughly 90% seen once, with around 9.9% in the top ten. J lost 8 bases, V lost 1 base, and 8 bases had no gene match. The CDR3 consists of 16 residues. Germline lookup yields CDR1 KGHDR and CDR2 SFDVKD.

This TCR came from a woman in her sixties with COVID-19, enrolled during active disease. The V call is TRBV24-1, the J call TRBJ2-1; 9 bases fit TRBD2. Sequencing input: peripheral blood. The CDR3 sequence is CATSDFGPAGGDEQFF. Here the CDR3 DNA reads TGTGCCACCAGTGATTTCGGGCCAGCGGGAGGAGATGAGCAGTTCTTC.